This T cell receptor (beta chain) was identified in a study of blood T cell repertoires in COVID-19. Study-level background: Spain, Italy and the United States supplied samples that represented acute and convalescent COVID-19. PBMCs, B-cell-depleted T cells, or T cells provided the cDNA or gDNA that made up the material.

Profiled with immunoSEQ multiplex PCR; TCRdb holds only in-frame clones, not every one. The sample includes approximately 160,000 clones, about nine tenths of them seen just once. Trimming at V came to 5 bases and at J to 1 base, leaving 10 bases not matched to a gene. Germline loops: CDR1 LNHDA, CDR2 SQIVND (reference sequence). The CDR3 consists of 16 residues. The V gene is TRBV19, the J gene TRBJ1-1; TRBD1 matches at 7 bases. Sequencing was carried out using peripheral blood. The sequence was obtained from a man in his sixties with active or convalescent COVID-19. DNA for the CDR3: TGTGCCAGTAGTGGGTTCCTAAGGGGGCCGAACACTGAAGCTTTCTTT. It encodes CASSGFLRGPNTEAFF.